One and the same sample provided the 30 T cell receptor beta chains below, sequenced in a study of blood T cell repertoires in COVID-19. Libraries were prepared by immunoSEQ multiplex PCR; TCRdb keeps only in-frame clonotypes and omits some of them. The repertoire includes around 160,000 clones, roughly 90% of them detected once, and approximately 4% sits in the top ten. Sequenced input: PBMCs or T cells enriched from blood (not recorded which). These receptors all come from a woman between 40 and 50 years old who had been exposed to COVID-19.

This sequence joins TRBV5-1 and TRBJ1-1, with D perhaps TRBD1 (6 bases). The CDR3 covers 14 residues. CDR1 SGHRS and CDR2 YFSETQ come from the germline V gene. V lost 0 bases to trimming and J lost 2 bases, with 8 bases between them. In DNA form, the CDR3 reads TGCGCCAGCAGCTTGGGCAGGGGAAACACTGAAGCTTTCTTT. Translated: CASSLGRGNTEAFF. The variable domain in full, completed from reference TRBV5-1 and TRBJ1-1, reads KAGVTQTPRYLIKTRGQQVTLSCSPISGHRSVSWYQQTPGQGLQFLFEYFSETQRNKGNFPGRFSGRQFSNSRSEMNVSTLELGDSALYLCASSLGRGNTEAFFGQGTRLTVV.

The chain joins TRBV28 to TRBJ1-2; 10 nucleotides align to TRBD1. Germline V lookup: CDR1 MDHEN, CDR2 SYDVKM. The length of the CDR3 is 15 residues. The V gene end was trimmed by 5 bases and the J gene end by 7 bases; junction bases not matched to a gene: 10. CDR3 region: CASSLAGQGSPGYTF. In DNA form, the CDR3 reads TGTGCCAGCAGTCTAGCGGGACAGGGGTCTCCTGGCTACACCTTC.

The J gene is TRBJ1-4, the V gene TRBV5-1, with TRBD1 identical over 9 bases. This CDR3 is built from 13 residues. V lost 4 bases, J lost 8 bases, and 3 bases stayed unmatched. Looked up from germline, CDR1 is SGHRS and CDR2 is YFSETQ. The CDR3 DNA is TGCGCCAGCAGCATAGGACAGGGGGAAAAACTGTTTTTT. This sequence encodes CASSIGQGEKLFF.

J is TRBJ1-3 and V is TRBV4-3, with no clear D. The germline V gene encodes CDR1 LGHNA and CDR2 YSLEER. V lost 4 bases and J 0 bases, leaving 7 bases between the germline ends. CDR3 length: 14 residues. The CDR3 here is CASSPSFSGNTIYF. CDR3 DNA sequence: TGCGCCAGCAGCCCCTCCTTCTCTGGAAACACCATATATTTT.

The chain links TRBV19 to TRBJ1-1, with D maybe TRBD1 (5 bases). This CDR3 has 16 residues. Germline V CDR1 and CDR2: LNHDA, SQIVND (reference sequence). The V and J ends lost 10 bases and 0 bases respectively, with 21 bases between them. The CDR3 DNA sequence: TGTGCCACCCGCGTGGGGCCCGGCTACCTGAACACTGAAGCTTTCTTT. It yields the protein CATRVGPGYLNTEAFF.

The gene calls are TRBV4-1 and TRBJ1-2; 7 bases map to TRBD1. Germline loops: CDR1 MGHRA, CDR2 YSYEKL. This CDR3 has 14 residues. The J segment lost 4 bases and the V segment lost 4 bases, leaving 6 bases of the junction unmatched. CDR3 DNA sequence: TGCGCCAGCAGCCGACAGGGAGAAGGCTATGGCTACACCTTC. It specifies CASSRQGEGYGYTF.

The chain carries TRBV7-2 and TRBJ2-7; 9 nucleotides match TRBD1. Germline V gene sequence: CDR1 SGHTA, CDR2 FQGNSA. With 2 bases clipped from V and 3 bases from J, the junction kept 5 bases outside the gene matches. CDR3 size: 15 residues. The CDR3: CASSLMGQGFYEQYF. The DNA of the CDR3 is TGTGCCAGCAGCTTAATGGGACAGGGATTCTACGAGCAGTACTTC.

The J gene is TRBJ1-5, the V gene TRBV9; D is perhaps TRBD1 (6 bases). Between the trimmed V and J ends, which lost 0 bases and 6 bases, there was a span of 13 bases. Germline-derived CDR1 and CDR2 are SGDLS and YYNGEE. The CDR3 contains 15 residues. Written as DNA, the CDR3 is TGTGCCAGCAGCGTAGAGGACAGTCAGCTTCAGCCCCAGCATTTT. Amino acid sequence: CASSVEDSQLQPQHF.

The chain couples TRBV4-1 to TRBJ2-7; a weak D match, TRBD2 (6 bases). The CDR3 covers 15 residues. The germline V and J ends were trimmed by 0 bases and 0 bases, with 9 bases remaining between them. CDR1 MGHRA and CDR2 YSYEKL come from the germline V gene. DNA of the CDR3: TGCGCCAGCAGCCAAGAGACGGGAGTCTCCTACGAGCAGTACTTC. The encoded protein is CASSQETGVSYEQYF.

This chain connects TRBV7-9 to TRBJ2-5, with TRBD2 as a possible D gene (5 bases). V lost 3 bases to trimming and J lost 5 bases, with 10 bases between them. From germline, CDR1 is SEHNR and CDR2 FQNEAQ (reference sequence). The CDR3 spans 13 residues. CDR3 bases: TGTGCCAGCAGCTTGGGAGTTGTGGAGACCCAGTACTTC. This encodes CASSLGVVETQYF.

The rearrangement uses TRBV5-1 and TRBJ2-2; TRBD1 is a possible D gene (7 bases). Germline V gene lookup returns CDR1 SGHRS and CDR2 YFSETQ. The CDR3 has 17 amino acids. The germline V and J ends were trimmed by 0 bases and 4 bases, with 16 bases remaining between them. As DNA, the CDR3 is TGCGCCAGCAGCTTGGGGCAGGGGGGCCAGAGCACCGGGGAGCTGTTTTTT. Amino acids: CASSLGQGGQSTGELFF.

V is TRBV13 and J is TRBJ1-1; 7 bases match TRBD1. This CDR3 has 13 amino acids. Trimming took 6 bases from V and 4 from J; bases not matched to a gene: 5. Germline loops: CDR1 PRHDT, CDR2 FYEKMQ (reference sequence). The chain's CDR3 is CASRGGGSTEAFF. CDR3 sequence (DNA): TGTGCCAGCAGAGGGGGCGGTTCCACTGAAGCTTTCTTT. Filled out from reference TRBV13 and TRBJ1-1, the complete variable domain reads AAGVIQSPRHLIKEKRETATLKCYPIPRHDTVYWYQQGPGQDPQFLISFYEKMQSDKGSIPDRFSAQQFSDYHSELNMSSLELGDSALYFCASRGGGSTEAFFGQGTRLTVV.

CDR3 loop: CASSLMLRQGGYGYTF. CDR3 sequence (DNA): TGCGCCAGCAGTCTAATGCTAAGACAGGGTGGCTATGGCTACACCTTC. This sequence joins TRBV4-1 and TRBJ1-2; 7 bases map to TRBD1. Germline loops: CDR1 MGHRA, CDR2 YSYEKL. Trimming took 6 bases from V and 4 from J; bases not matched to a gene: 14. The CDR3 extends over 16 amino acids.

This clone was seen a handful of times. Here the CDR3 reads CASSPTRDRAGGSSYEQYF. The CDR3 nucleotides are TGTGCCAGCAGCCCTACCCGGGACAGGGCAGGAGGGAGCTCCTACGAGCAGTACTTC. V is TRBV3-1 (or the pseudogene TRBV3-2) and J is TRBJ2-7; TRBD1 matches 9 bases. With V trimmed by 4 bases and J by 0 bases, 16 bases remained unmatched. Germline CDR1 reads LGHDT; CDR2 reads YNNKEL (reference sequence). The length of the CDR3 is 19 residues.

The chain combines TRBV10-1 with TRBJ2-3; 8 nucleotides line up with TRBD1. Germline values: CDR1 WNHNN, CDR2 SYGVQD (reference sequence). This CDR3 has 14 amino acids. After removal of 6 bases from V and 6 bases from J, the junction contained 8 bases not matched to a gene. The chain's CDR3 is CASRKQGARDTQYF. In nucleotides, the CDR3 is TGCGCCAGCAGGAAGCAGGGGGCGCGGGATACGCAGTATTTT.

The V and J genes are TRBV6-5 and TRBJ1-5; D not resolved. The CDR3 has 16 residues. V gave up 0 bases and J gave up 2 bases, with 11 bases separating them. Germline assignment: CDR1 MNHEY and CDR2 SVGAGI. The CDR3 coding sequence is TGTGCCAGCAGTTACTCGTCGAATACGGGCAATCAGCCCCAGCATTTT. Translating gives CASSYSSNTGNQPQHF.

This chain uses TRBV27 with TRBJ1-3; TRBD1 matches 7 bases. Germline CDR1 reads MNHEY; CDR2 reads SMNVEV (reference sequence). The CDR3 consists of 16 residues. Losses at the gene ends were 5 bases for V and 6 bases for J; bases not matched to a gene: 13. The CDR3 nucleotides read TGTGCCAGCAGTCCTCGGACAGGTTCGAGGGTAAACACCATATATTTT. It translates to CASSPRTGSRVNTIYF.

The J gene is TRBJ1-2, the V gene TRBV7-9; 9 positions agree with TRBD1. Germline V lookup: CDR1 SEHNR, CDR2 FQNEAQ (reference sequence). V lost 4 bases, J lost 8 bases, and 14 bases stayed unmatched. The CDR3 is made up of 16 amino acids. DNA of the CDR3: TGTGCCAGCAGCTCCGCGGTAGGGACAGGGCTAAAAGGCTACACCTTC. Amino acids: CASSSAVGTGLKGYTF.

The chain employs TRBV28 and TRBJ1-5; D call uncertain. Germline CDR1 MDHEN, CDR2 SYDVKM. The CDR3 extends over 14 amino acids. Trimming stripped 1 base from V and 9 bases from J, with 13 bases between. Here the CDR3 reads CASSLSQASGPQHF. The CDR3 DNA is TGTGCCAGCAGTTTATCGCAGGCCTCTGGGCCCCAGCATTTT.

This clone was counted a single time. The V gene is TRBV18, the J gene TRBJ2-1; D not certain. The germline gives CDR1 KGHSH, CDR2 LQKENI. The V gene lost 3 bases and the J gene lost 2 bases, with 17 bases spanning the gap. The CDR3 covers 17 residues. CDR3 sequence reads: CASSPPGGRSTYNEQFF. Here the CDR3 DNA reads TGTGCCAGCTCACCCCCGGGTGGTAGAAGCACCTACAATGAGCAGTTCTTC.

This sequence joins TRBV10-3 and TRBJ2-7; D possibly corresponds to TRBD1 (5 bases). The CDR3 extends over 14 amino acids. Trimming took 3 bases from V and 2 from J, leaving 11 bases between them. Looked up from germline, CDR1 is ENHRY and CDR2 is SYGVKD. CDR3 coding DNA: TGTGCCATCAGTGAAAAAAAGGGGACCTACGAGCAGTACTTC. This gives the protein CAISEKKGTYEQYF.

The rearrangement joins TRBV7-3 to TRBJ1-1; D gene ambiguous. Germline V gene data show CDR1 as SGHTA and CDR2 as FQGTGA. The CDR3 runs 13 residues. With 5 bases removed from V and 3 bases from J, the gap between germline ends came to 10 bases. The CDR3 DNA sequence: TGTGCCAGCAGCGTTTACAGAGACACTGAAGCTTTCTTT. Translating it yields CASSVYRDTEAFF.

The chain joins TRBV15 to TRBJ1-6; D remains ambiguous. V dropped 3 bases and J dropped 0 bases, with 12 bases sitting between them. Germline V gene lookup returns CDR1 LNHNV and CDR2 YYDKDF (reference sequence). The CDR3 is 17 residues long. CDR3 bases: TGTGCCACCAGCAGCGCACGGAGGAGCTCCTATAATTCACCCCTCCACTTT. Translation gives CATSSARRSSYNSPLHF.

The V and J genes are TRBV6-1 and TRBJ2-2, with 7 nucleotides matching TRBD2. The ends lost 3 bases at V and 7 bases at J; junction bases unmatched: 11. The CDR3 consists of 16 residues. Germline V gene data show CDR1 as MNHNS and CDR2 as SASEGT. The CDR3 is CASSEITAGFNGELFF. The CDR3 DNA sequence: TGTGCCAGCAGTGAGATAACAGCGGGATTTAACGGGGAGCTGTTTTTT.

The chain combines TRBV4-3 with TRBJ2-2; 8 nucleotides agree with TRBD1. J lost 1 base, V lost 1 base, and 2 bases had no gene match. The CDR3 consists of 16 residues. Germline lookup yields CDR1 LGHNA and CDR2 YSLEER. CDR3 sequence (DNA): TGCGCCAGCAGCCAAGGTGGGACAGGGAACACCGGGGAGCTGTTTTTT. This gives the protein CASSQGGTGNTGELFF.

The gene calls are TRBV5-4 and TRBJ2-1, with 10 positions matching TRBD2. Looked up from germline, CDR1 is SGHNT and CDR2 is YYREEE (reference sequence). Trimming cost V 5 bases and J 5 bases; bases outside gene matches: 4. This CDR3 has 14 residues. This chain's CDR3 is CASRRAGGDNEQFF. Here the CDR3 DNA reads TGTGCCAGCAGACGAGCGGGGGGGGACAATGAGCAGTTCTTC.

The gene calls are TRBV6-5 and TRBJ1-1; D might be TRBD1 (6 bases). CDR1 MNHEY and CDR2 SVGAGI come from the germline V gene. Trimming took off 0 bases at V and 1 base at J, with 12 bases between the two ends. CDR3 length: 16 residues. The chain's CDR3 is CASSYSNGGPNTEAFF. DNA of the CDR3: TGTGCCAGCAGTTACTCGAACGGGGGGCCGAACACTGAAGCTTTCTTT.

This clone occurred once. The chain links TRBV27 to TRBJ1-2, with 7 bases matching TRBD1. The V gene's germline CDR1 is MNHEY and CDR2 SMNVEV (reference sequence). The CDR3 runs 14 residues. Trimming took 3 bases from V and 7 from J; bases not matched to a gene: 8. Here the CDR3 DNA reads TGTGCCAGCAGTTTCTCGACAGGGTCGGGTGGCTACACCTTC. Protein: CASSFSTGSGGYTF.

CDR3 amino acids: CASRSVRTVVLRGTEAFF. In DNA form, the CDR3 reads TGTGCCTCAAGATCCGTAAGGACAGTTGTACTTCGTGGCACTGAAGCTTTCTTT. This sequence joins TRBV30 and TRBJ1-1; tentative D call: TRBD1 (6 bases). Germline CDR1 is GTSNPN and CDR2 is SVGIG (reference sequence). The CDR3 consists of 18 residues. V lost 7 bases, J lost 4 bases, and 31 bases lay in between.

The rearrangement links TRBV3-1 (or the pseudogene TRBV3-2) to TRBJ1-3; 7 nucleotides match TRBD1. The CDR3 spans 18 residues. Trimming at V came to 0 bases and at J to 0 bases, leaving 8 bases not matched to a gene. Germline lookup yields CDR1 LGHDT and CDR2 YNNKEL (reference sequence). The CDR3 nucleotides read TGTGCCAGCAGCCAAGATCAGGGGGGATCGAGCTCTGGAAACACCATATATTTT. Translating gives CASSQDQGGSSSGNTIYF.